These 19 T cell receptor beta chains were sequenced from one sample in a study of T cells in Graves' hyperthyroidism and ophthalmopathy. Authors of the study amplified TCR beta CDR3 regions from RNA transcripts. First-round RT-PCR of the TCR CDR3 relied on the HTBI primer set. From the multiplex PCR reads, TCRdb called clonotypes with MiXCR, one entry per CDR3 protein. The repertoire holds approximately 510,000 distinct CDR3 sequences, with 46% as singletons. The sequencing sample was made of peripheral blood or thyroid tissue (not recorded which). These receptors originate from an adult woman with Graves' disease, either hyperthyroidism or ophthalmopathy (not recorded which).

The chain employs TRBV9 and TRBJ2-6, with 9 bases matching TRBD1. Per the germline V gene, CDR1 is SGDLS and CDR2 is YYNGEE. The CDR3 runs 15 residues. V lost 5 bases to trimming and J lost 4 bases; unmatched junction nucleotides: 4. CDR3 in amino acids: CASSHTGGGANVLTF. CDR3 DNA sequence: TGTGCCAGCAGTCACACAGGGGGCGGGGCCAACGTCCTGACTTTC. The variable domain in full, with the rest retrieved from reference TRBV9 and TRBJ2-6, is DSGVTQTPKHLITATGQRVTLRCSPRSGDLSVYWYQQSLDQGLQFLIQYYNGEERAKGNILERFSAQQFPDLHSELNLSSLELGDSALYFCASSHTGGGANVLTFGAGSRLTVL.

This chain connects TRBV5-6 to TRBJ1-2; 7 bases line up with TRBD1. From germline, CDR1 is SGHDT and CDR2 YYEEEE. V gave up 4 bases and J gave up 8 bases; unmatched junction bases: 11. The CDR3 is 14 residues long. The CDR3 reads CASSQTGNTYGYTF. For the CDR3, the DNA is TGTGCCAGCAGCCAGACAGGGAACACCTACGGCTACACCTTC.

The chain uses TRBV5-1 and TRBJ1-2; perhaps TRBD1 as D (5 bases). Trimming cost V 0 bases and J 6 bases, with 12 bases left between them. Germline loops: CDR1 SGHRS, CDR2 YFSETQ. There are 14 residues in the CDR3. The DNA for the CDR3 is TGCGCCAGCAGCTTGGATGGCAGGGCGAATGGCTACACCTTC. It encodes CASSLDGRANGYTF.

DNA for the CDR3: TGCAGCGCCACCCCTGGGGGGGCTGGAAACACCATATATTTT. Amino acid sequence: CSATPGGAGNTIYF. V gene TRBV29-1 combines with J gene TRBJ1-3, with D perhaps matching TRBD1 (5 bases). CDR3 size: 14 residues. Between the trimmed V and J ends, which lost 7 bases and 2 bases, there was a span of 15 bases. From germline, CDR1 is SQVTM and CDR2 ANQGSEA.

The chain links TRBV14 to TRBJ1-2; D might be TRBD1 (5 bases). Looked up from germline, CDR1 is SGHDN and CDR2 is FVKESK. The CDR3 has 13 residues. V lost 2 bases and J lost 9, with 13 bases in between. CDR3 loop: CASSQYRGVSYTF. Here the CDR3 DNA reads TGTGCCAGCAGCCAATATCGGGGGGTTAGCTACACCTTC.

CDR3 DNA: TGCAGTGCTAGAGTTCTAGCGGGAGGGCAGAATTCACCCCTCCACTTT. Translating it yields CSARVLAGGQNSPLHF. J is TRBJ1-6 and V is TRBV20-1; D uncertain. The CDR3 has 16 amino acids. CDR1 and CDR2 from the germline V gene are DFQATT and SNEGSKA (reference sequence). V was trimmed by 1 base and J by 7 bases, leaving 17 bases between them.

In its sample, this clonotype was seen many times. The CDR3 is CSASSTIIYRNEQFF. The CDR3 region has the DNA TGCAGTGCTAGCTCGACTATAATTTATCGCAATGAGCAGTTCTTC. The rearrangement joins TRBV20-1 to TRBJ2-1, with D possibly matching TRBD2 (5 bases). The germline V gene has CDR1 DFQATT and CDR2 SNEGSKA (reference sequence). This CDR3 contains 15 residues. Trimming shortened V by 3 bases and J by 6 bases, and 18 bases separated the two germline ends.

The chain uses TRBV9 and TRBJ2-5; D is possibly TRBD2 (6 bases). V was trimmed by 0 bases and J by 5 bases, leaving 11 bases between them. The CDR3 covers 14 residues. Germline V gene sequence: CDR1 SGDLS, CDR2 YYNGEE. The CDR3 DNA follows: TGTGCCAGCAGCGTAGAACCGGAGGGGGAGACCCAGTACTTC. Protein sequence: CASSVEPEGETQYF.

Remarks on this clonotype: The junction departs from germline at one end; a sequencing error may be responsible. The CDR3 sequence is CTISEEGRPTSSYNSPLHF. CDR3 nucleotide sequence: TGTACCATCAGTGAGGAGGGGAGACCAACGAGCTCCTATAATTCACCCCTCCACTTT. V usage is TRBV10-3 and J usage is TRBJ1-6; TRBD1 is a possible D gene (5 bases). Germline assignment: CDR1 ENHRY and CDR2 SYGVKD. The CDR3 has 19 amino acids.

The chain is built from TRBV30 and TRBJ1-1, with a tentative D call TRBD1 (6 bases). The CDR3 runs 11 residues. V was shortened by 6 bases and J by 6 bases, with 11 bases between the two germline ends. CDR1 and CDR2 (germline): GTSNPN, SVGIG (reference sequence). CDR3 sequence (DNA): TGTGCCTGTAGCCACAGGGCTGAAGCTTTCTTT. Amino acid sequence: CACSHRAEAFF. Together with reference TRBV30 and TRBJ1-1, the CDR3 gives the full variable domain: SQTIHQWPATLVQPVGSPLSLECTVEGTSNPNLYWYRQAAGRGLQLLFYSVGIGQISSEVPQNLSASRPQDRQFILSSKKLLLSDSGFYLCACSHRAEAFFGQGTRLTVV.

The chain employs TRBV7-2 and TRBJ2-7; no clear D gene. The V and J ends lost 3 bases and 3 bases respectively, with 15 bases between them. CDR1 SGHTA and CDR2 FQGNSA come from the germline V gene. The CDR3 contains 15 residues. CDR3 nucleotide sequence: TGTGCCAGCAGCTTGGCTTTTAAGGGCTACTACGAGCAGTACTTC. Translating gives CASSLAFKGYYEQYF.

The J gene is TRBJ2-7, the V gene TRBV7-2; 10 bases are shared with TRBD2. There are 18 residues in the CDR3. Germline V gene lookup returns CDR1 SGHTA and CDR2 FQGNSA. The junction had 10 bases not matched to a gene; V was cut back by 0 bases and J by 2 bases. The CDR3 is CASSLALASGRKAYEQYF. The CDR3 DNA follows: TGTGCCAGCAGCTTAGCGCTGGCTAGCGGGAGAAAAGCCTACGAGCAGTACTTC.

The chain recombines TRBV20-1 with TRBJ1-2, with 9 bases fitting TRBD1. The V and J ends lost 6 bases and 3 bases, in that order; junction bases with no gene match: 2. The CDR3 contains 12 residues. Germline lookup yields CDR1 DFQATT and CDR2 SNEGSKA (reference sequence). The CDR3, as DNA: TGCAGTGCCGGGGACAGGGACTATGGCTACACCTTC. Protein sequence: CSAGDRDYGYTF.

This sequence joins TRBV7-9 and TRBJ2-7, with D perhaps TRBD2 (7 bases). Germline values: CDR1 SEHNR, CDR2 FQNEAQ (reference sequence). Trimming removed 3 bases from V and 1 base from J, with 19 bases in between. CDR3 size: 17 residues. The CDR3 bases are TGTGCCAGCAGCTTGAGAGTTGGGCGGGGGCGATCCTACGAGCAGTACTTC. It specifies CASSLRVGRGRSYEQYF. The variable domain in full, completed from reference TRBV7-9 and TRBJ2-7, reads DTGVSQNPRHKITKRGQNVTFRCDPISEHNRLYWYRQTLGQGPEFLTYFQNEAQLEKSRLLSDRFSAERPKGSFSTLEIQRTEQGDSAMYLCASSLRVGRGRSYEQYFGPGTRLTVT.

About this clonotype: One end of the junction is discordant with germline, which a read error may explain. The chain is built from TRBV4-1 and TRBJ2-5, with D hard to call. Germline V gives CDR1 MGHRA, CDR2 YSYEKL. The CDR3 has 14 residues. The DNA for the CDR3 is TGCGCCAGCAGCCAAGACCTGGAGCAAGAGACCCGGTACTTC. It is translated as CASSQDLEQETRYF.

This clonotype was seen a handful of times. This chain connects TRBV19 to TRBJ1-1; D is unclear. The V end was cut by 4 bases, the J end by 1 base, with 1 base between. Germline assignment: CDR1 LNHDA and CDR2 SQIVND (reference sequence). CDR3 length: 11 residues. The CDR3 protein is CASSTNTEAFF. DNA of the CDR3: TGTGCCAGTAGTACGAACACTGAAGCTTTCTTT.

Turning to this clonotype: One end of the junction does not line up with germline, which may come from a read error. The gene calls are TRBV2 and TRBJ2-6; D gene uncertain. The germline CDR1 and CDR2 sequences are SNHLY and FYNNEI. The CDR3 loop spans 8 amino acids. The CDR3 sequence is CASNFLTF. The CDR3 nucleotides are TGTGCCAGCAACTTCCTGACTTTC.

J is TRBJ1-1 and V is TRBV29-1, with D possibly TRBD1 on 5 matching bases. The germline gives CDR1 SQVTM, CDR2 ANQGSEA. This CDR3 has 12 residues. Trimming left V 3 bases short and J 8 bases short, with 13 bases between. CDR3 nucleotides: TGCAGCGTTGAGGGGCCTGAGGAAGAAGCTTTCTTT. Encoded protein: CSVEGPEEEAFF. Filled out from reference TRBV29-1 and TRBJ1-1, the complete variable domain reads SAVISQKPSRDICQRGTSLTIQCQVDSQVTMMFWYRQQPGQSLTLIATANQGSEATYESGFVIDKFPISRPNLTFSTLTVSNMSPEDSSIYLCSVEGPEEEAFFGQGTRLTVV.

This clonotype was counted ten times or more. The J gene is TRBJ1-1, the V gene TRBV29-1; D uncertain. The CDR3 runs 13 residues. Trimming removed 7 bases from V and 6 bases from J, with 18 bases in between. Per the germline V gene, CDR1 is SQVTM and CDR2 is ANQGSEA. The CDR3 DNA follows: TGCAGCGCCGAGAGACCCTCGAGGGCTGAAGCTTTCTTT. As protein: CSAERPSRAEAFF.